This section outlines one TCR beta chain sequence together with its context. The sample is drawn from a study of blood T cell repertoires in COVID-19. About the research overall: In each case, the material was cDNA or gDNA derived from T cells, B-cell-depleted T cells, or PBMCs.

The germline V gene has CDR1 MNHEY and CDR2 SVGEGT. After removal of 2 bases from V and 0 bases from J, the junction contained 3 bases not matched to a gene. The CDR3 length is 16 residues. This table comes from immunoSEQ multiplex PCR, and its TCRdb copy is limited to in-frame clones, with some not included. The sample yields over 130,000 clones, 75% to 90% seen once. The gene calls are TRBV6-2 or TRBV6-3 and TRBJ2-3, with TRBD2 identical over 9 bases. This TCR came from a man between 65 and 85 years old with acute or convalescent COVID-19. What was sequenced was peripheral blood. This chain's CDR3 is CASSYALAGSTDTQYF. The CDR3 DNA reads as TGTGCCAGCAGTTACGCGCTAGCGGGGAGCACAGATACGCAGTATTTT.